This TCR beta chain is from a study of monozygotic twins with inflammatory bowel disease. General observations from the study: Support for any single strong IBD-associated signal or clonotype was not found. Resolution of different T cell subtypes was not achieved. Added variability in patient repertoires may stem from differing immunosuppressive treatments.

Total RNA amounting to about 3,300 ng went into each TCR library. TCRdb reprocessed the 5' RACE reads and keeps a single row for each CDR3 protein, giving no DNA. The sample has roughly 90,000 distinct CDR3 sequences; the top ten hold just under 7.5%. The germline gives CDR1 LGHDT, CDR2 YNNKEL (reference sequence). This CDR3 has 14 amino acids. Points on this clonotype: Its antigen remains unidentified.

The receptor comes from a human donor with ulcerative colitis or Crohn's disease, or a healthy co-twin of an affected twin (not recorded which). This chain connects TRBV3-1 to TRBJ2-7. The sample consisted of blood. CDR3 in amino acids: CASSPQNLGSVSYF.